This T cell receptor (beta chain) was recovered during a study (dated by TCRdb to the mid-2010s). Context from the whole study: The study set out to test whether tumor-infiltrating Tregs in breast cancer get recruited from blood Tregs or are instead converted in situ from other CD4+ T cell subsets.

Comment on this clonotype: The antigen it recognizes is unknown. Qualities for individual bases were not recorded, and no much larger clone is one base off.

V was cut back by 7 bases and J by 4 bases, leaving a gap of 13 bases between them. The CDR3 holds 13 amino acids from the cysteine to the phenylalanine. Of all the DNA, just the CDR3 is kept, 39 bases in frame from base 1. Memory CD4+ T cells were isolated as CD4+CD45RO+CD25- cells. Tregs, naive and memory CD4+ T cells from tumor, blood and ipsilateral draining lymph nodes of five or six breast cancer patients underwent full-length TCR alpha and beta sequencing. Tumor tissue, along with lymph nodes from ipsilateral axillary dissection, was perfused with PBS, minced, and then digested using collagenase I and hyaluronidase. FACS confirmed that the sorted cell populations were more than 90% pure. Points the paper makes about the study in general: The greatest overlap of tumor-infiltrating Treg TCR alpha and beta sequences was observed with tumor naive CD4+ T cells, followed by blood naive CD4+ T cells. The TCR gene usage of tumor memory CD4+ T cells clustered together with blood and lymph node memory CD4+ cells and with lymph node naive CD4+ cells. Rather than covering whole repertoires, validation in the larger cohort was restricted to a single TCR beta V-J rearrangement.

Full-length TCR variable regions were amplified by 5' RACE PCR using constant-region reverse primers, and then by semi-nested PCR using Nested Universal Primer A. The ReliaPrep RNA Cell Miniprep System was used to extract total RNA, which was then reverse transcribed into 5'RACE-ready cDNA with the SMARTer RACE 5'/3' Kit. Multiplex adaptors were used to barcode the full-length TCR alpha and beta libraries, which were then sequenced on an Illumina MiSeq. The source study handled its data this way. Sequencing data were pooled across the five patients for each of nine subset-tissue groups and compared by unsupervised clustering of TCR gene usage. The Morisita-Horn index, with shared sequences weighted by their contribution to each repertoire, was used to calculate repertoire similarity. Starting from the raw public reads, TCRdb applied fastp trimming at Q25, assembled clones with MiXCR and retained in-frame beta chains. Rows are unified per CDR3 protein, each entry keeping the most common DNA and genes. Clone size and V and J calls follow TCRdb, not the original study. This sample has some 10,000 distinct CDR3 sequences in its table, and roughly 60% of those were observed once. The biggest ten clones account for 6.2% of the sample.

The rearrangement combines TRBV12-3 or TRBV12-4 with TRBJ1-2; TRBD1 is a possible D gene, resting on 5 matching bases. This sequence was found in a female donor with breast cancer. Sequences were obtained from tumor-infiltrating memory CD4+ T cells sorted from the breast tumor. In the paper's terms, the cell subset or site label means: memory CD4+ T cells, CD4+CD45RO+CD25-. The DNA sequence is TGTGCCAGCACTCGGCCGGGACTCTATGGCTACACCTTC. Its protein is CASTRPGLYGYTF.